Detailed here is one TCR beta chain. The antigen is undetermined. The data belong to a study of regulatory T cells in long-lasting Graves disease. Overall study findings and caveats: The study found TRBV28, TRBJ1-2 and TRBJ2-5 favored in persistent disease.

Documented time point: persistent/refractory GD, antithyroid drugs over 5 years with positive TRAb. After RNA was extracted from PBMCs, the TCR library was made from it. Diagnosis followed American Thyroid Association guidelines for Graves' disease. From an endocrinology department in Xi'an, China, came the patients. V shed 0 bases and J shed 6 bases, with 14 bases lying between them. Germline CDR1 is GTSNPN and CDR2 is SVGIG (reference sequence). The CDR3 loop spans 14 amino acids. To make TCR beta libraries, researchers used iRepertoire HTBI primers and Arm-PCR of CDR3 regions. Via MiXCR, TCRdb re-called the multiplex PCR reads, giving one row per CDR3 protein. The repertoire consists of 400,000 or so distinct CDR3 sequences, with roughly a quarter occurring once and the leading ten covering over 25%.

The sequencing used peripheral blood mononuclear cells (PBMCs), collected when the disease was refractory, from a patient treated with antithyroid drugs. This rearrangement joins TRBV30 to TRBJ1-2; TRBD1 might be the D (6 bases). The source of this sequence is a female donor with Graves disease. CDR3 bases: TGTGCCTGGAGTGTATCCGGGGGCGGCCATGGCTACACCTTC. It translates to CAWSVSGGGHGYTF.